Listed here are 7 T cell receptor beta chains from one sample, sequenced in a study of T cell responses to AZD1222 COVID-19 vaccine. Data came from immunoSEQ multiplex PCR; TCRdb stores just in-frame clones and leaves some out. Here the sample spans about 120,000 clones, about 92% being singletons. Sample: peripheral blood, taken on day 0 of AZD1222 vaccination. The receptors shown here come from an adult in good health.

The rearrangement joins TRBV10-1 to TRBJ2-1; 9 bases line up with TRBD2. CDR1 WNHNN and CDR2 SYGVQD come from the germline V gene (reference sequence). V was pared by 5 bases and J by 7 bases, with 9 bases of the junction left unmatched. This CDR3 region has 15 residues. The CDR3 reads CASSRSGGPVNEQFF. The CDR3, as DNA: TGCGCCAGCAGTCGTAGCGGGGGCCCGGTTAATGAGCAGTTCTTC.

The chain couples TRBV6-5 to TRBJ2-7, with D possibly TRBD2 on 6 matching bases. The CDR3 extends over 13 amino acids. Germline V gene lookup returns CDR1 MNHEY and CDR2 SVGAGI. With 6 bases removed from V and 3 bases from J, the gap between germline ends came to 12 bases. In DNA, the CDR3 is TGTGCCAGCAGCACCCTCGGGGGCTACGAGCAGTACTTC. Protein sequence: CASSTLGGYEQYF.

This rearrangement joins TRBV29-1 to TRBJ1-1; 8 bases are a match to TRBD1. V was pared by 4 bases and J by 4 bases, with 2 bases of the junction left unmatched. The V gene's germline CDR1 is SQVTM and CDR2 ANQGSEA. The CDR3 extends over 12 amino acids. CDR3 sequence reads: CSVAGGGTEAFF. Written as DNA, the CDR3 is TGCAGCGTTGCAGGGGGCGGCACTGAAGCTTTCTTT.

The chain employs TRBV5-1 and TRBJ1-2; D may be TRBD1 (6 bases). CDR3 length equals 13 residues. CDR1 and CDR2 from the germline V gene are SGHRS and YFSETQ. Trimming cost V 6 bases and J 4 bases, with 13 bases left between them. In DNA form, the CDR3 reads TGCGCCAGCACCCCAGGAGGGGGCTATGGCTACACCTTC. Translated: CASTPGGGYGYTF.

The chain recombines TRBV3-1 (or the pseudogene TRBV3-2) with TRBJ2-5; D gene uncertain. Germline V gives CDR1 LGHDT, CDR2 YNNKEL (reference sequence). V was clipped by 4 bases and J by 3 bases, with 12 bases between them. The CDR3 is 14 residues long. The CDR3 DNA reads TGTGCCAGCAGCCGAGCTTATAAAGAAGAGACCCAGTACTTC. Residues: CASSRAYKEETQYF.

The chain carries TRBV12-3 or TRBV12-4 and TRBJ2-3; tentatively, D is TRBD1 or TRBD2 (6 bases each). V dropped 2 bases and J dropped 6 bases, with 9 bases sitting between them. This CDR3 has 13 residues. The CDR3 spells CASSLTGRDTQYF. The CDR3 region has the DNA TGTGCCAGCAGTTTAACAGGGAGGGATACGCAGTATTTT.

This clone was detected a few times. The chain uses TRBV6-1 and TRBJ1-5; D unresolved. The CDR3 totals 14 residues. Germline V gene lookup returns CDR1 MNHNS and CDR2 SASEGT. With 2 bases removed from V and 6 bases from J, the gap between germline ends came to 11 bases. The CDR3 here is CASSERAALQPQHF. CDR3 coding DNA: TGTGCCAGCAGTGAAAGGGCAGCCCTTCAGCCCCAGCATTTT.